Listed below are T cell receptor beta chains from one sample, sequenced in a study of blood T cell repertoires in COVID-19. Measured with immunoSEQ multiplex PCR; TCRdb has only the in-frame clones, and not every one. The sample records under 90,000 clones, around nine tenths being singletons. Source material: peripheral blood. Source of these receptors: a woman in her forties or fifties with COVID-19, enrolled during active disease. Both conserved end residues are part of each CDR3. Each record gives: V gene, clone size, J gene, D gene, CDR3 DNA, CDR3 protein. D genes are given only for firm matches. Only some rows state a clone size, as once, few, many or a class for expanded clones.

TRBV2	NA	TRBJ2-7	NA	TGTGCCAGCAGTGGTCGAAAGGGGATCTCCTACGAGCAGTACTTC	CASSGRKGISYEQYF
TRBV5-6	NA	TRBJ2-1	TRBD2	TGTGCCAGCAGCCTATCGCGGTGGGAGGGCCAGAATGAGCAGTTCTTC	CASSLSRWEGQNEQFF
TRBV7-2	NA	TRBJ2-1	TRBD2	TGTGCCAGCAGCTGGCCGGGACTAGCGGGAGTGAATGAGCAGTTCTTC	CASSWPGLAGVNEQFF
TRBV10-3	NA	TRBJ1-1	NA	TGTGCCACGCGGTACTTCGAGAACACTGAAGCTTTCTTT	CATRYFENTEAFF
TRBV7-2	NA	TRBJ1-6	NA	TGTGCCAGCAGCATCGGACAGACCAATTCACCCCTCCACTTT	CASSIGQTNSPLHF
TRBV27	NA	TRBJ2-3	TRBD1	TGTGCCAGCGGCAGGGTACAGGGGGTGTTCGGAGATACGCAGTATTTT	CASGRVQGVFGDTQYF
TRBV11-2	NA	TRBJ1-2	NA	TGTGCCAGCAGCTTTAGGGAGACTAACTATGGCTACACCTTC	CASSFRETNYGYTF
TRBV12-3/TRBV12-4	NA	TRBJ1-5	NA	TGTGCCAGCAGTTTCTTCAATCAGCCCCAGCATTTT	CASSFFNQPQHF
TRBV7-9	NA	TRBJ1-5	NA	TGTGCCAGCAGCTTAGCAGGAGGAGGCAATCAGCCCCAGCATTTT	CASSLAGGGNQPQHF
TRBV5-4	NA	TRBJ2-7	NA	TGTGCCAGCAGCTTGTTCGCAGGCCACGAGCAGTACTTC	CASSLFAGHEQYF
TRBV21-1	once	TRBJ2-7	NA	TGTGCCAGCAGCAAAGGAGGGCCCCCACAGGGCGAGCAGTACTTC	CASSKGGPPQGEQYF
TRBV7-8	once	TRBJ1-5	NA	TGTGCCAGCAGCTTAGGCAGGGTTCAGCCCCAGCATTTT	CASSLGRVQPQHF
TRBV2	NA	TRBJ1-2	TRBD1	TGTGCCAGCAGCCCGACAGGGGAGCACGGCTACACCTTC	CASSPTGEHGYTF
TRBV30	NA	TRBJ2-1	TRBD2	TGTGCCTGGTCGACTAGCAGTAAGCAGTTCTTC	CAWSTSSKQFF
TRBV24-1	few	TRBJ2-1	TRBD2	TGTGCCACCAGTGACCCCGGACTAGCGGGAGTAACCTACAATGAGCAGTTCTTC	CATSDPGLAGVTYNEQFF
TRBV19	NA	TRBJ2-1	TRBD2	TGTGCCAGTACCGGCGGGAGATCGAATGAGCAGTTCTTC	CASTGGRSNEQFF
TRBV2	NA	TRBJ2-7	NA	TGTGCCAGCACGGGGCGGGGCTACGAGCAGTACTTC	CASTGRGYEQYF
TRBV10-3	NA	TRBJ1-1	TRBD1	TGTGCCATCAGAGGGACAGGGGGGGGAATGAACACTGAAGCTTTCTTT	CAIRGTGGGMNTEAFF
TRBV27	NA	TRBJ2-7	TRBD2	TGTGCCAGCAGTCTAACTAGCGGGATAACCGAGCAGTACTTC	CASSLTSGITEQYF
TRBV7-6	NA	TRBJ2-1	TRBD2	TGTGCCAGCAGCTTAGAGGTGCCGGGGACTAGCGGGAGTTTTGAGCAGTTCTTC	CASSLEVPGTSGSFEQFF
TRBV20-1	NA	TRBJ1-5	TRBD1	TGCAGTGCTAGTGGGACAGCCGACGGCAATCAGCCCCAGCATTTT	CSASGTADGNQPQHF
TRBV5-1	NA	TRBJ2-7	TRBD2	TGCGCCAGCAGTCGGACTAGCCTATCCTACGAGCAGTACTTC	CASSRTSLSYEQYF
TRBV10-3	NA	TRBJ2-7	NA	TGTGCCATCAGTGAGTCCGTGTCCTACGAGCAGTACTTC	CAISESVSYEQYF